These 24 T cell receptor beta chains were all obtained from the same sample, sequenced in a study of blood T cell repertoires in COVID-19. Here immunoSEQ multiplex PCR was the method, and the copy in TCRdb shows in-frame clones only, minus some. The sample has about 480,000 clones, approximately 88% seen once. The sample was peripheral blood. The receptor source for this set is a woman in her forties or fifties with COVID-19, enrolled during active disease.

Concerning this clone itself: The conserved phenylalanine or tryptophan normally closing the CDR3 is absent here, so this likely arose from a read error. The DNA is omitted, as the CDR3 cannot be located on it reliably, and the CDR3 follows TCRdb's listing. The chain employs TRBV20-1 and TRBJ1-2. Per germline, CDR1 DFQATT and CDR2 SNEGSKA (reference sequence). From its first to its last residue, the CDR3 has 8 amino acids. This CDR3 reads CSASWRPQ.

The chain employs TRBV18 and TRBJ1-3; 10 positions agree with TRBD1. The CDR3 totals 16 residues. The germline gives CDR1 KGHSH, CDR2 LQKENI. J lost 8 bases, V lost 5 bases, and 12 bases had no gene match. The CDR3 sequence is CASSSTGTGEGDTIYF. In nucleotides, the CDR3 is TGTGCCAGCTCAAGTACTGGGACAGGGGAAGGTGACACCATATATTTT.

The V call is TRBV6-2 or TRBV6-3, the J call TRBJ2-4, with 7 bases lining up with TRBD2. Germline V gene lookup returns CDR1 MNHEY and CDR2 SVGEGT. With V trimmed by 4 bases and J by 2 bases, 2 bases remained unmatched. The CDR3 has 14 amino acids. The CDR3 here is CASSSAGSKNIQYF. The CDR3 DNA reads as TGTGCCAGCAGTTCAGCGGGGTCCAAAAACATTCAGTACTTC.

This clone appeared a few times. The J gene is TRBJ1-6, the V gene TRBV7-9; weak D call: TRBD1 (6 bases). The CDR3 sequence is 13 residues long. Trimming left V 3 bases short and J 10 bases short, with 10 bases between. Germline CDR1 reads SEHNR; CDR2 reads FQNEAQ (reference sequence). The CDR3 loop reads CASSLSRGSPLHF. The CDR3 DNA reads TGTGCCAGCAGCTTGAGCAGGGGATCACCCCTCCACTTT.

V and J are TRBV28 and TRBJ2-1; 10 bases align to TRBD2. Germline V gives CDR1 MDHEN, CDR2 SYDVKM. The CDR3 sequence is 16 residues long. Unmatched junction bases numbered 8, after V lost 3 bases and J lost 6 bases. CDR3 residues: CASSLGSGGSGNEQFF. For the CDR3, the DNA is TGTGCCAGCAGTTTGGGTAGCGGGGGGTCTGGCAATGAGCAGTTCTTC.

The chain carries TRBV11-3 and TRBJ1-1; no firm D call. The germline gives CDR1 SGHNT, CDR2 YENEEA. The CDR3 is 13 residues long. V was clipped by 3 bases and J by 5 bases, with 10 bases between them. CDR3 nucleotides: TGTGCCAGCAGCTTGGAGGGTAGGACTGAAGCTTTCTTT. Its translation: CASSLEGRTEAFF.

Worth noting for this clone: Within the sample, other DNA sequences also encode this same CDR3. The chain joins TRBV30 to TRBJ2-3; D possibly corresponds to TRBD2 (6 bases). The V gene's germline CDR1 is GTSNPN and CDR2 SVGIG (reference sequence). There are 15 residues in the CDR3. V was trimmed by 0 bases and J by 1 base, leaving 11 bases between them. CDR3 region: CAWSVLGGGTDTQYF. CDR3 DNA sequence: TGTGCCTGGAGTGTACTTGGCGGGGGCACAGATACGCAGTATTTT. Full variable domain (rest looked up from reference TRBV30 and TRBJ2-3): SQTIHQWPATLVQPVGSPLSLECTVEGTSNPNLYWYRQAAGRGLQLLFYSVGIGQISSEVPQNLSASRPQDRQFILSSKKLLLSDSGFYLCAWSVLGGGTDTQYFGPGTRLTVL.

V is TRBV5-6 and J is TRBJ1-4; D possibly corresponds to TRBD1 (6 bases). CDR1 and CDR2 from the germline V gene are SGHDT and YYEEEE. With 0 bases removed from V and 4 bases from J, the gap between germline ends came to 10 bases. This CDR3 comprises 15 residues. The CDR3 sequence is CASSLGTGFNEKLFF. The CDR3 nucleotides read TGTGCCAGCAGCTTGGGTACAGGGTTTAATGAAAAACTGTTTTTT.

This chain connects TRBV9 to TRBJ1-2; a possible D gene is TRBD1 (5 bases). Trimming left V 4 bases short and J 6 bases short, with 19 bases between. The CDR3 loop spans 15 amino acids. Germline CDR1 SGDLS, CDR2 YYNGEE. The CDR3 is CASSSRLGEGNGYTF. The CDR3 DNA is TGTGCCAGCAGCTCACGCTTGGGGGAGGGGAATGGCTACACCTTC.

This sequence joins TRBV27 and TRBJ1-2; D may be TRBD1 (5 bases). The V gene's germline CDR1 is MNHEY and CDR2 SMNVEV (reference sequence). The CDR3 totals 13 residues. The germline V and J ends were trimmed by 6 bases and 6 bases, with 14 bases remaining between them. In nucleotides, the CDR3 is TGTGCCAGCAGCTTTGGAGGGGTTAATGGCTACACCTTC. As protein: CASSFGGVNGYTF.

Only one count was recorded for this clone. The chain couples TRBV6-5 to TRBJ1-4, with 9 bases that match TRBD1. V lost 5 bases and J lost 12; bases outside the gene matches: 4. Germline V CDR1 and CDR2: MNHEY, SVGAGI. This CDR3 contains 12 residues. The CDR3 DNA sequence: TGTGCCAGCAGTCGGACAGGGGCTGAACTGTTTTTT. It codes for CASSRTGAELFF.

This chain connects TRBV6-1 to TRBJ2-1, with 8 bases identical to TRBD2. The V segment lost 3 bases and the J segment 4 bases; nucleotides outside the gene matches: 5. CDR3 length: 15 amino acids. Germline CDR1 is MNHNS and CDR2 is SASEGT. The CDR3 DNA sequence: TGTGCCAGCAGTGAGGAACTAGCGGCTTACAATGAGCAGTTCTTC. As protein: CASSEELAAYNEQFF.

The CDR3 reads CASSIDQDGGLPPPGANVLTF. The CDR3 region has the DNA TGTGCCAGTAGTATAGATCAGGATGGGGGACTCCCGCCCCCTGGGGCCAACGTCCTGACTTTC. The chain uses TRBV19 and TRBJ2-6; the D gene is possibly TRBD2 (6 bases). CDR3 length: 21 amino acids. Germline lookup yields CDR1 LNHDA and CDR2 SQIVND (reference sequence). V lost 0 bases and J lost 2, with 23 bases in between.

This clone appeared a single time. CDR3 protein: CASSPRQGEDTEAFF. DNA for the CDR3: TGTGCCAGCTCACCACGACAGGGAGAGGACACTGAAGCTTTCTTT. The rearrangement joins TRBV18 to TRBJ1-1; 7 positions agree with TRBD1. CDR3 length: 15 amino acids. Per germline, CDR1 KGHSH and CDR2 LQKENI. After removal of 1 base from V and 3 bases from J, the junction contained 5 bases not matched to a gene.

The rearrangement joins TRBV27 to TRBJ2-1; TRBD2 is a possible D gene (6 bases). The V gene's germline CDR1 is MNHEY and CDR2 SMNVEV (reference sequence). V was shortened by 0 bases and J by 8 bases, with 11 bases between the two germline ends. CDR3 length: 14 residues. The CDR3 is CASSLSRSGDEQFF. CDR3 DNA sequence: TGTGCCAGCAGTTTATCGCGCTCGGGGGATGAGCAGTTCTTC.

The chain combines TRBV5-1 with TRBJ1-2; D is undetermined. The CDR3 is 15 amino acids. The V and J ends lost 0 bases and 1 base respectively, with 10 bases between them. Looked up from germline, CDR1 is SGHRS and CDR2 is YFSETQ. The CDR3 is CASSLEGGFNYGYTF. Here the CDR3 DNA reads TGCGCCAGCAGCTTGGAAGGCGGATTTAACTATGGCTACACCTTC.

This clone showed up just once. V and J are TRBV4-1 and TRBJ2-1, with D maybe TRBD2 (7 bases). CDR3 length: 16 amino acids. Germline lookup yields CDR1 MGHRA and CDR2 YSYEKL. V lost 5 bases, J lost 9 bases, and 23 bases lay in between. The CDR3 loop is CASSYNRGAGSSEQFF. The CDR3 DNA reads as TGCGCCAGCAGCTACAACCGGGGGGCTGGTTCCAGTGAGCAGTTCTTC.

The rearrangement uses TRBV6-1 and TRBJ2-2, with TRBD1 as a possible D gene (6 bases). The germline CDR1 and CDR2 sequences are MNHNS and SASEGT. The CDR3 is 15 amino acids. V dropped 0 bases and J dropped 3 bases, with 8 bases sitting between them. The CDR3 nucleotides are TGTGCCAGCAGTGAAGCGGACAGTTACACCGGGGAGCTGTTTTTT. Amino acids: CASSEADSYTGELFF.

The J gene is TRBJ1-4, the V gene TRBV5-1, with D maybe TRBD1 (5 bases). V was trimmed by 4 bases and J by 0 bases, leaving 13 bases between them. Germline V lookup: CDR1 SGHRS, CDR2 YFSETQ. The CDR3 length is 16 residues. Written as DNA, the CDR3 is TGCGCCAGCAGCCCGGAAGGGGCTGCAACTAATGAAAAACTGTTTTTT. Residues: CASSPEGAATNEKLFF.

The chain couples TRBV27 to TRBJ2-3; 11 positions match TRBD1. J was trimmed by 6 bases and V by 5 bases; bases with no gene match: 4. The CDR3 is 14 amino acids. Germline V gene sequence: CDR1 MNHEY, CDR2 SMNVEV (reference sequence). As DNA, the CDR3 is TGTGCCAGCAGTCCTGGACAGGGGGCGGATACGCAGTATTTT. Its translation is CASSPGQGADTQYF.

The chain links TRBV6-6 to TRBJ1-5; tentative D call: TRBD1 (6 bases). CDR1 and CDR2 from the germline V gene are MNHNY and SVGAGI (reference sequence). V was cut by 5 bases and J by 6 bases, with 11 bases left in between. This CDR3 is 13 amino acids long. CDR3: CASSDTGSQPQHF. The CDR3 region has the DNA TGTGCCAGCAGTGATACAGGGAGTCAGCCCCAGCATTTT.

V gene TRBV5-6 combines with J gene TRBJ1-5; D is uncertain. Germline V lookup: CDR1 SGHDT, CDR2 YYEEEE. The CDR3 extends over 13 amino acids. Trimming pared 2 bases from V and 6 bases from J, leaving 9 bases between. CDR3 loop: CASSFGRTQPQHF. CDR3 coding DNA: TGTGCCAGCAGCTTCGGGAGGACTCAGCCCCAGCATTTT. Looking up the rest from reference TRBV5-6 and TRBJ1-5 gives the full variable domain: DAGVTQSPTHLIKTRGQQVTLRCSPKSGHDTVSWYQQALGQGPQFIFQYYEEEERQRGNFPDRFSGHQFPNYSSELNVNALLLGDSALYLCASSFGRTQPQHFGDGTRLSIL.

The J gene is TRBJ2-3, the V gene TRBV5-4; 7 nucleotides match TRBD2. The CDR3 loop spans 13 amino acids. V gave up 2 bases and J gave up 4 bases; unmatched junction bases: 1. Germline lookup yields CDR1 SGHNT and CDR2 YYREEE (reference sequence). CDR3 residues: CASSFGGSDTQYF. In DNA, the CDR3 is TGTGCCAGCAGCTTCGGGGGGTCAGATACGCAGTATTTT.

There are a few counts of this clone. This specimen includes other DNA sequences encoding the same CDR3. The chain uses TRBV5-1 and TRBJ1-3; the D is unclear. Germline CDR1 and CDR2: SGHRS and YFSETQ. This CDR3 is 14 amino acids long. The V end was cut by 0 bases, the J end by 4 bases, with 8 bases between. CDR3 coding DNA: TGCGCCAGCAGCTTGGCTGGTAGAGGAAACACCATATATTTT. It yields the protein CASSLAGRGNTIYF.